This TCR beta chain was retrieved from a study of cytomegalovirus exposure and HLA in healthy donors. General study results and limits: A later analysis found that most CMV-associated TCR beta chains appeared HLA-restricted. Later on, an analysis found that several of the most significant clusters appeared to be linked to common viral pathogens, which included parvovirus B19. In a later analysis, specific HLA alleles were associated with 15,000 to 20,000 TCR beta sequences at a 0.05 false discovery rate.

13 Jbeta primers and 60 Vbeta primers were used for the PCR. The protocol was immunoSEQ multiplex PCR, while the TCRdb copy is restricted to in-frame clones and leaves out a portion. The sample lists about 160,000 clones, roughly 80% occurring once. Only a few counts were recorded for this clone. Its antigen is unidentified. This receptor was taken from a man between 50 and 59 years old in good health and CMV-seropositive. Sequencing was done on a sample of PBMCs.

The CDR3 spells CASSQDGAGIYEQFF. CDR3 coding DNA: TGCGCCAGCAGCCAAGATGGGGCAGGAATCTATGAGCAGTTCTTC. The chain recombines TRBV4-3 with TRBJ2-1, with D perhaps TRBD1 (5 bases). CDR1 LGHNA and CDR2 YSLEER come from the germline V gene. This CDR3 contains 15 residues. Trimming stripped 0 bases from V and 8 bases from J, with 14 bases between.